These 10 T cell receptor beta chains were sequenced from one sample in a study of T cell responses to AZD1222 COVID-19 vaccine. Assay used: immunoSEQ multiplex PCR; TCRdb lists only in-frame clones, some missing. The sample lists tens of thousands of clones, approximately 90% occurring once. Sequenced material: peripheral blood, taken on day 0 of MenACWY control vaccination. These receptors all stem from an adult in good health.

This chain links TRBV30 with TRBJ1-1; D possibly corresponds to TRBD1 (6 bases). The CDR3 has 13 amino acids. Germline-derived CDR1 and CDR2 are GTSNPN and SVGIG (reference sequence). V was clipped by 4 bases and J by 1 base, with 10 bases between them. The CDR3, as DNA: TGTGCCTGGAAGGGACACTCGAACACTGAAGCTTTCTTT. Residues: CAWKGHSNTEAFF.

The J gene is TRBJ2-7, the V gene TRBV6-2 or TRBV6-3; D may be TRBD2 (5 bases). The CDR3 contains 12 residues. V lost 6 bases to trimming and J lost 3 bases, with 9 bases between them. Germline CDR1 is MNHEY and CDR2 is SVGEGT. The CDR3 region is CASSPGVYEQYF. The CDR3 DNA follows: TGTGCCAGCAGCCCCGGGGTCTACGAGCAGTACTTC.

The V and J genes are TRBV12-3 or TRBV12-4 and TRBJ2-5, with 8 bases fitting TRBD1. The CDR3 spans 13 residues. The J segment lost 2 bases and the V segment lost 6 bases, leaving 2 bases of the junction unmatched. CDR3 coding DNA: TGTGCCAGCAGCCGGGACAGGCAAGAGACCCAGTACTTC. Its translation is CASSRDRQETQYF.

V and J are TRBV14 and TRBJ1-1; no reliable D call. Between the trimmed V and J ends, which lost 4 bases and 0 bases, there was a span of 6 bases. Germline V lookup: CDR1 SGHDN, CDR2 FVKESK. The CDR3 covers 13 residues. CDR3 sequence reads: CASSLSMNTEAFF. As DNA, the CDR3 is TGTGCCAGCAGCCTCTCAATGAACACTGAAGCTTTCTTT.

This clone was seen just once. This sequence joins TRBV7-2 and TRBJ2-7; tentatively, D is TRBD2 (5 bases). Germline values: CDR1 SGHTA, CDR2 FQGNSA. V was cut by 2 bases and J by 4 bases, with 6 bases left in between. CDR3 length equals 12 residues. CDR3 in amino acids: CASSLRLYEQYF. As DNA, the CDR3 is TGTGCCAGCAGCTTACGACTATACGAGCAGTACTTC.

The chain combines TRBV9 with TRBJ1-1; TRBD1 matches at 9 bases. V shed 5 bases and J 4 bases; nucleotides not matched to a gene: 12. CDR3 size: 16 residues. Germline-derived CDR1 and CDR2 are SGDLS and YYNGEE. The CDR3 spells CASSVQGAHSSTEAFF. The DNA for the CDR3 is TGTGCCAGCAGTGTACAGGGGGCGCATTCTAGCACTGAAGCTTTCTTT.

This clone was counted between two and nine times. The chain has TRBV30 and TRBJ2-3; a possible D gene is TRBD2 (5 bases). The ends were cut back, 5 bases at V and 2 bases at J, with 8 bases in the middle. CDR3 length: 12 residues. Germline assignment: CDR1 GTSNPN and CDR2 SVGIG (reference sequence). CDR3 in DNA: TGTGCCTGGGGACTCACCACAGATACGCAGTATTTT. Protein product: CAWGLTTDTQYF.

V usage is TRBV4-3 and J usage is TRBJ1-2; D not certain. V was pared by 0 bases and J by 8 bases, with 13 bases between. This CDR3 has 14 amino acids. CDR1 LGHNA and CDR2 YSLEER come from the germline V gene. The CDR3 nucleotides read TGCGCCAGCAGCCAAGATACCCCTATGAGGGGCTACACCTTC. Its protein product is CASSQDTPMRGYTF.

The V and J genes are TRBV11-3 and TRBJ2-2; D is unclear. The V gene lost 3 bases and the J gene lost 3 bases, with 5 bases spanning the gap. Germline CDR1 SGHNT, CDR2 YENEEA. This CDR3 spans 13 amino acids. CDR3 protein: CASSLTYTGELFF. CDR3 bases: TGTGCCAGCAGCTTGACCTACACCGGGGAGCTGTTTTTT.

The CDR3 DNA sequence: TGTGCCAGCAGCGTAGGAGACAGCTATGGCTACACCTTC. Protein product: CASSVGDSYGYTF. This rearrangement joins TRBV9 to TRBJ1-2; D might be TRBD1 (5 bases). The V gene lost 0 bases and the J gene lost 4 bases, with 7 bases spanning the gap. The CDR3 covers 13 residues. Germline assignment: CDR1 SGDLS and CDR2 YYNGEE.